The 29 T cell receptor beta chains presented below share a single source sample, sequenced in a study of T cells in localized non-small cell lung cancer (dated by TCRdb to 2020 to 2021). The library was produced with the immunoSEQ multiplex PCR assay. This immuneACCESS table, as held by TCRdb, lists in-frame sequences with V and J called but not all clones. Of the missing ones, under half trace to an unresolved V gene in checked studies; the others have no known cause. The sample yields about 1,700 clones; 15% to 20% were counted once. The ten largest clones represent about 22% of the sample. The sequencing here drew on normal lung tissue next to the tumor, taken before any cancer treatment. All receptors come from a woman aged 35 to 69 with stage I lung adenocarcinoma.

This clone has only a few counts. The CDR3 DNA is TGTGCCAGCAGCGTAGCCGCGGGGGGGCCAGATACGCAGTATTTT. It specifies CASSVAAGGPDTQYF. This rearrangement joins TRBV9 to TRBJ2-3; 9 nucleotides line up with TRBD2. The ends lost 0 bases at V and 4 bases at J; junction bases unmatched: 3. The CDR3 length is 15 residues. In germline, CDR1 is SGDLS, CDR2 YYNGEE.

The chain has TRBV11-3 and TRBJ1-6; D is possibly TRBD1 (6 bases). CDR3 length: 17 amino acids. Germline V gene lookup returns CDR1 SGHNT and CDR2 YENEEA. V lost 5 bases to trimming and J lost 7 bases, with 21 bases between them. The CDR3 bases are TGTGCCAGCAGCCGAAGCGTGGGGGCAAATGACAATTCACCCCTCCACTTT. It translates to CASSRSVGANDNSPLHF. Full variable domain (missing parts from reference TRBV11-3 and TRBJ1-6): EAGVVQSPRYKIIEKKQPVAFWCNPISGHNTLYWYLQNLGQGPELLIRYENEEAVDDSQLPKDRFSAERLKGVDSTLKIQPAELGDSAVYLCASSRSVGANDNSPLHFGNGTRLTVT.

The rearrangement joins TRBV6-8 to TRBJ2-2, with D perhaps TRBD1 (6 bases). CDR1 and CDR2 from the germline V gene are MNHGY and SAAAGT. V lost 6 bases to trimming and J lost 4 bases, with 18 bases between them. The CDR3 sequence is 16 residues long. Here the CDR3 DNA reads TGTGCCAGCAGCCCCCTGCGACAGGAGATCACCGGGGAGCTGTTTTTT. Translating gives CASSPLRQEITGELFF.

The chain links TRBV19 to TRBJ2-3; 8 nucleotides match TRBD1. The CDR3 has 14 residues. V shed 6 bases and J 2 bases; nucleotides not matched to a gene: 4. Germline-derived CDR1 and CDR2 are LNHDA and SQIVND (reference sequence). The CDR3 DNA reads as TGTGCCAGTAGGGACAGGGATTACACAGATACGCAGTATTTT. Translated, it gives CASRDRDYTDTQYF.

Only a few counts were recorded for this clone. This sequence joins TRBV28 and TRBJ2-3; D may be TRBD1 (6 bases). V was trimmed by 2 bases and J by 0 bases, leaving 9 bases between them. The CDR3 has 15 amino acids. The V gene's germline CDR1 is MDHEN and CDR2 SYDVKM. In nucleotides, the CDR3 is TGTGCCAGCAGTTTAGGGGGCCAAAGCACAGATACGCAGTATTTT. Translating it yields CASSLGGQSTDTQYF.

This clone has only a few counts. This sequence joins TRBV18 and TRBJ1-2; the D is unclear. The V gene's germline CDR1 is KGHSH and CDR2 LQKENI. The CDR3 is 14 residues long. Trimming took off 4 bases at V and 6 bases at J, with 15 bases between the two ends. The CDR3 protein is CASSLTPDPNGYTF. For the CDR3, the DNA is TGTGCCAGCTCACTTACCCCAGACCCTAATGGCTACACCTTC.

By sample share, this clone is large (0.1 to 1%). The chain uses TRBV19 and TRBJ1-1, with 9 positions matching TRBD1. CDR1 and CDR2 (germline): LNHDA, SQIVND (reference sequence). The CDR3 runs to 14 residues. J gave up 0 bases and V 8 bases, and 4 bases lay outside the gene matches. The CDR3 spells CASEDRGMNTEAFF. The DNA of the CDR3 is TGTGCCAGTGAGGACAGGGGAATGAACACTGAAGCTTTCTTT.

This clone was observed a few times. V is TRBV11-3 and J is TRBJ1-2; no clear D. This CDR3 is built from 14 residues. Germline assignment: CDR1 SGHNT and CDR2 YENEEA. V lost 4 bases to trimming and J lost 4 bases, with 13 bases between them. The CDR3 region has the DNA TGTGCCAGCAGCTATACAGCAGAGGGCTATGGCTACACCTTC. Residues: CASSYTAEGYGYTF.

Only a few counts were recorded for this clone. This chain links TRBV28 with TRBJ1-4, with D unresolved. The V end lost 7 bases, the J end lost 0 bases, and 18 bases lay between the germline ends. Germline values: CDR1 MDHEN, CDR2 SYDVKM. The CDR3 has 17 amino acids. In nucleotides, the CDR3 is TGTGCCAGCACCCCAATGGCAGGCGGTCCAACTAATGAAAAACTGTTTTTT. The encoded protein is CASTPMAGGPTNEKLFF.

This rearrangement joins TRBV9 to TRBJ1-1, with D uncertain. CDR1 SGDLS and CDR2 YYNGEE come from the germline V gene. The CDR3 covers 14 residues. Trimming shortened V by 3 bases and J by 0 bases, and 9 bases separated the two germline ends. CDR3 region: CASSGGRVNTEAFF. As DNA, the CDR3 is TGTGCCAGCAGCGGAGGAAGGGTGAACACTGAAGCTTTCTTT.

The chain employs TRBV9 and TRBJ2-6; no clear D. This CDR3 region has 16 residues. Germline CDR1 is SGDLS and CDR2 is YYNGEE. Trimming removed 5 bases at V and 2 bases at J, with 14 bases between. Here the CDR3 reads CASSDLDIPGANVLTF. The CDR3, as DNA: TGTGCCAGCAGTGACCTCGACATCCCTGGGGCCAACGTCCTGACTTTC. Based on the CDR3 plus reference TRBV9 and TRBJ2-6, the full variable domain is DSGVTQTPKHLITATGQRVTLRCSPRSGDLSVYWYQQSLDQGLQFLIQYYNGEERAKGNILERFSAQQFPDLHSELNLSSLELGDSALYFCASSDLDIPGANVLTFGAGSRLTVL.

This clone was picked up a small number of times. This CDR3 is CASSYSGSTYEQYF. Here the CDR3 DNA reads TGTGCCAGCAGTTACAGCGGCAGTACCTACGAGCAGTACTTC. This chain joins TRBV6-8 and TRBJ2-7; TRBD2 is a possible D gene (5 bases). Germline V CDR1 and CDR2: MNHGY, SAAAGT. V lost 2 bases and J 2 bases, leaving 10 bases between the germline ends. The CDR3 has 14 amino acids.

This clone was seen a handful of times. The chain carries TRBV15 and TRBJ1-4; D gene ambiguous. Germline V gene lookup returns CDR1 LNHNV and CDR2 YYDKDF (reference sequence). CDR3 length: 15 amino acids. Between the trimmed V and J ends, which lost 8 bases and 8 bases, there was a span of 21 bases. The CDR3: CATGSGEVGAEKLFF. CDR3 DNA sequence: TGTGCCACCGGGTCCGGGGAGGTTGGCGCGGAAAAACTGTTTTTT.

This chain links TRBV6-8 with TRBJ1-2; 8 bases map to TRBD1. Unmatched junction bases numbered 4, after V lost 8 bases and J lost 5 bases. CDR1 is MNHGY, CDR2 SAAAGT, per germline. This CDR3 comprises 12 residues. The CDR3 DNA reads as TGTGCCAGCGGACAGGGCTGGTATGGCTACACCTTC. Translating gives CASGQGWYGYTF.

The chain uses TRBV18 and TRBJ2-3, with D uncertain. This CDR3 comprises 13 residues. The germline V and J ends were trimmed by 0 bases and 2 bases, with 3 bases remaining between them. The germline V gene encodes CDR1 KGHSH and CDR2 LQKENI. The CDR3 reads CASSPPATDTQYF. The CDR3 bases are TGTGCCAGCTCACCACCGGCCACAGATACGCAGTATTTT.

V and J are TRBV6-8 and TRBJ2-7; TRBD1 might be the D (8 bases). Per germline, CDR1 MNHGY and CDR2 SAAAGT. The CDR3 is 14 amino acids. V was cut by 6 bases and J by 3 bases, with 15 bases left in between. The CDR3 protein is CASSRTGRGYEQYF. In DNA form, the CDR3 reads TGTGCCAGCAGCCGGACAGGGAGGGGCTACGAGCAGTACTTC.

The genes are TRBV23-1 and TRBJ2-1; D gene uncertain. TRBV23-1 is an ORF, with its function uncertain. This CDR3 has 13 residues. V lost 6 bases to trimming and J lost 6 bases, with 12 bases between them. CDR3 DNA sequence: TGCGCCAGCAGCCATGCCTTATTCAATGAGCAGTTCTTC. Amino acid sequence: CASSHALFNEQFF.

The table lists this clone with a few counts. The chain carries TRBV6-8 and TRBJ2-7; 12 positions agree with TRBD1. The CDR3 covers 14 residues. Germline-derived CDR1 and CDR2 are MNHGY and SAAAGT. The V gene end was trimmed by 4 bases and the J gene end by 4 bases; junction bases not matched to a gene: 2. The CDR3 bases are TGTGCCAGCAGTTTGGGACAGGGGGCTTACGAGCAGTACTTC. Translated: CASSLGQGAYEQYF.

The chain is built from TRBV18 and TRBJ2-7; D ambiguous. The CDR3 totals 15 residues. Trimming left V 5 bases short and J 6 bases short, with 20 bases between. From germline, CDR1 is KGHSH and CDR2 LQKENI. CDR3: CASSSVPQPASEQYF. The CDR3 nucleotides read TGTGCCAGCTCATCAGTCCCACAGCCGGCCTCCGAGCAGTACTTC.

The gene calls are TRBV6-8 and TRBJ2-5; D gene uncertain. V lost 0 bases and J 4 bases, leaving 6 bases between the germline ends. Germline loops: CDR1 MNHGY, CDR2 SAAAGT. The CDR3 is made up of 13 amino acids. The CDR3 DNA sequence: TGTGCCAGCAGTTACTCGGTTCGAGAGACCCAGTACTTC. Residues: CASSYSVRETQYF.

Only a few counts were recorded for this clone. The CDR3 nucleotides read TGTGCCAGCAATCCGAGAGCTGTTACGGCAGAACAGCCCCAGCATTTT. This sequence encodes CASNPRAVTAEQPQHF. The chain recombines TRBV6-8 with TRBJ1-5; D unresolved. CDR3 length equals 16 residues. The germline V and J ends were trimmed by 7 bases and 7 bases, with 23 bases remaining between them. Germline values: CDR1 MNHGY, CDR2 SAAAGT.

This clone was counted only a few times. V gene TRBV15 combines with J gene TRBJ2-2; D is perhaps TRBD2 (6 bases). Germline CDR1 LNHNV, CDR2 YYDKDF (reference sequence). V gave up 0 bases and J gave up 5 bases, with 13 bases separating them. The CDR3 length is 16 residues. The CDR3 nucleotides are TGTGCCACCAGCAGAGAGAGAGTAGCGGTGACCGGGGAGCTGTTTTTT. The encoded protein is CATSRERVAVTGELFF.

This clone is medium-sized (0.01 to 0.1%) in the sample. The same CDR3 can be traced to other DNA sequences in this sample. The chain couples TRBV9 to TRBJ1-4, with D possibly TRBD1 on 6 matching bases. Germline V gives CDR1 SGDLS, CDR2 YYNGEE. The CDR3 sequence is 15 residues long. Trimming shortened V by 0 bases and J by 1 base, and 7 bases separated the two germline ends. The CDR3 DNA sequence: TGTGCCAGCAGCGTAGTAGGGGGAACTAATGAAAAACTGTTTTTT. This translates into CASSVVGGTNEKLFF. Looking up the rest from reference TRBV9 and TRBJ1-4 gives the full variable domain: DSGVTQTPKHLITATGQRVTLRCSPRSGDLSVYWYQQSLDQGLQFLIQYYNGEERAKGNILERFSAQQFPDLHSELNLSSLELGDSALYFCASSVVGGTNEKLFFGSGTQLSVL.

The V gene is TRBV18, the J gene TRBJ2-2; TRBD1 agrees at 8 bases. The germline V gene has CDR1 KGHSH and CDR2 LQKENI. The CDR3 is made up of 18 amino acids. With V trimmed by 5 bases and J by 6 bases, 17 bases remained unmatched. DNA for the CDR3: TGTGCCAGCTCATTAATAAGCCTCCAGGGGGCAGCTGCCGGGGAGCTGTTTTTT. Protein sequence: CASSLISLQGAAAGELFF.

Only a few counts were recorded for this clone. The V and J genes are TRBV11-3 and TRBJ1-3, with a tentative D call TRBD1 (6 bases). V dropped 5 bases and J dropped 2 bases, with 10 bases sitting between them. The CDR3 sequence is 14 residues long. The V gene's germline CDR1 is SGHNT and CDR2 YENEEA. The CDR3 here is CASSITGTGNTIYF. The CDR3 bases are TGTGCCAGCAGCATTACAGGGACTGGAAACACCATATATTTT.

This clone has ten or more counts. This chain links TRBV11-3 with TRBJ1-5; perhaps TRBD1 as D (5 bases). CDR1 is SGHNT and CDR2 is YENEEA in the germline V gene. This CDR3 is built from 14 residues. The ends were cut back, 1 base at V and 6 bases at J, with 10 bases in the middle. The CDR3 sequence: CASSLGGAGQPQHF. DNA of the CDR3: TGTGCCAGCAGCTTAGGCGGGGCTGGTCAGCCCCAGCATTTT.

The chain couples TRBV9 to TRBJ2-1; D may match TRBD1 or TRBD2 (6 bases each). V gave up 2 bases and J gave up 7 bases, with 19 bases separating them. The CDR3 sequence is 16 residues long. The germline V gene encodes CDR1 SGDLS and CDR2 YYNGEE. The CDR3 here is CASSVGPEGGLNEQFF. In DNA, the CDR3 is TGTGCCAGCAGCGTTGGCCCGGAGGGGGGCCTGAATGAGCAGTTCTTC.

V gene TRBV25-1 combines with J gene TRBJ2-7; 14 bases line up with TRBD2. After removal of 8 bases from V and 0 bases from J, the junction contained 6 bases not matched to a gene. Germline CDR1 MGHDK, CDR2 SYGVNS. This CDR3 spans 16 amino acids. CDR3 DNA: TGTGCCAGCGCCGGACTAGCGGGGGGCTCCTCCTACGAGCAGTACTTC. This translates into CASAGLAGGSSYEQYF.

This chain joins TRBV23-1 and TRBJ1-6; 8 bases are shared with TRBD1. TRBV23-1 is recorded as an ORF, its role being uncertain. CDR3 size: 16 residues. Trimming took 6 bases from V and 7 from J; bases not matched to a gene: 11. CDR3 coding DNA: TGCGCCAGCAGCCAAGAAGCCAGGGGGCACAATTCACCCCTCCACTTT. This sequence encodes CASSQEARGHNSPLHF.